This T cell receptor beta chain derives from a study of blood T cell repertoires in COVID-19. For the study at large: Samples of COVID-19 (acute and convalescent) were obtained from the United States, Italy and Spain.

The CDR3 is 17 residues long. Trimming at V came to 3 bases and at J to 3 bases, leaving 11 bases not matched to a gene. The V gene's germline CDR1 is SGHRS and CDR2 YFSETQ. Per the study methods: Estimates of nucleated cell counts were drawn from the amplification of reference gene primers. The protocol was immunoSEQ multiplex PCR, while the TCRdb copy is restricted to in-frame clones and leaves out a portion. The D gene and trimming were derived from the DNA, and the V and J assignments and clone size from that table. This sample has about 220,000 clones, with 80% found just once. The specimen sequenced was peripheral blood. V is TRBV5-1 and J is TRBJ2-4, with 8 bases identical to TRBD1. This clonotype was sampled from a human donor in a cohort sampled during active COVID-19. Written as DNA, the CDR3 is TGCGCCAGCAGCTCAGGGGGCTCTTCGACAGGCAAAAACATTCAGTACTTC. Protein: CASSSGGSSTGKNIQYF.